This entry concerns a single T cell receptor beta chain. Its antigen is unidentified. The CDR3 loop spans 16 amino acids. CDR1 is LNHDA and CDR2 is SQIVND in the germline V gene (reference sequence). The junction had 7 bases not matched to a gene; V was cut back by 1 base and J by 7 bases. This sample was taken from a study of beta chain features in type 1 diabetes. As every portion of the isolated RNA was reverse transcribed, the sequencing read expressed TCRB transcripts. The assay was immunoSEQ multiplex PCR, and TCRdb's table has in-frame clones only and misses some. This sample has 300,000 to 350,000 clones, with roughly 13% found just once. The study's findings and limits: All four CD4+ subsets from Type 1 diabetes patients carried moderately but significantly shorter TCRB CDR3s.

Sequencing used naive CD4+ T cells from blood. The sequence derives from a young woman with type 1 diabetes. The chain recombines TRBV19 with TRBJ1-5; 10 nucleotides align to TRBD1. Here the CDR3 DNA reads TGTGCCAGTAGTATAGTATTAGGGACAGGGGTCCAGCCCCAGCATTTT. Translation gives CASSIVLGTGVQPQHF.